This TCR beta chain was profiled in a study of blood T cells in healthy people across ages. V gave up 1 base and J gave up 1 base, with 8 bases separating them. From germline, CDR1 is LGHNA and CDR2 YSLEER. This CDR3 region has 14 residues. The use of a sample-barcoded 5' primer and a J-beta primer mix characterized a second PCR of about 6 to 11 cycles. MiXCR, applied by TCRdb to the 5' RACE reads, yields one record per CDR3 protein. The sample contains around 820,000 distinct CDR3 sequences, 25% of which appear only once. The sample also formed part of further work on T cells of mothers and their children.

Sequencing was done on a sample of blood. The receptor was derived from a boy younger than 18 in good health. This chain uses TRBV4-3 with TRBJ2-7; D may be TRBD2 (5 bases). DNA of the CDR3: TGCGCCAGCAGCCAAGGGACTTATTCCTACGAGCAGTACTTC. This gives the protein CASSQGTYSYEQYF.